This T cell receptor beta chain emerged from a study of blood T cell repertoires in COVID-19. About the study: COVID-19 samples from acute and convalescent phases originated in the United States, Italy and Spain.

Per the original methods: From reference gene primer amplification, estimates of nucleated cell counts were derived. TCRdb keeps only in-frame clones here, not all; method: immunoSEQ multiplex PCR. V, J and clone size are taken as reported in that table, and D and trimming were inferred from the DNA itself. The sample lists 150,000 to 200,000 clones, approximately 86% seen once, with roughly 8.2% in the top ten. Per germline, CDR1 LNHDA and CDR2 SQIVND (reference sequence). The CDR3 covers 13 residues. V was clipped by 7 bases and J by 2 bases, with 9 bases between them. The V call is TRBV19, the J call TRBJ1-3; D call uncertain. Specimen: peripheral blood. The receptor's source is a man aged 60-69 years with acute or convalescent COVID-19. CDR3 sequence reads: CASTYGAGNTIYF. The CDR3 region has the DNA TGTGCCAGTACGTACGGGGCTGGAAACACCATATATTTT.